The 5 T cell receptor beta chains below come from one sample, sequenced in a study of post-analysis software for immune sequencing data. Overall study results and limits: Relative to controls, patients had several TRBV segments at higher frequency, with TRBV5-6, TRBV5-1 and TRBV20-1 among these.

Each TCR beta cDNA library carried unique molecular identifiers. TCRdb re-derived calls from the PCR reads in MiXCR, one entry per CDR3 protein. The table shows roughly 800,000 distinct CDR3 sequences, with around 50% occurring only once. Their antigens are not known. The specimen sequenced was blood. Receptors were obtained from a girl aged 10 to 17 with multiple sclerosis.

The V call is TRBV2, the J call TRBJ2-7, with D unclear. V dropped 7 bases and J dropped 3 bases, with 4 bases sitting between them. This CDR3 region has 10 residues. Germline lookup yields CDR1 SNHLY and CDR2 FYNNEI. The CDR3 reads CASTYYEQYF. The CDR3 nucleotides are TGTGCCAGCACCTACTACGAGCAGTACTTC.

The J gene is TRBJ2-1, the V gene TRBV19, with TRBD1 matching 9 bases. CDR1 is LNHDA and CDR2 is SQIVND in the germline V gene (reference sequence). V was clipped by 4 bases and J by 15 bases; unmatched bases: 16. The CDR3 sequence is 15 residues long. The CDR3: CASSKGEGTGRTWFF. The DNA for the CDR3 is TGTGCCAGTAGTAAAGGGGAAGGGACAGGGCGCACCTGGTTCTTC.

The chain uses TRBV25-1 and TRBJ1-2; TRBD1 is a possible D gene (6 bases). Germline V gene lookup returns CDR1 MGHDK and CDR2 SYGVNS. CDR3 size: 16 residues. Trimming left V 2 bases short and J 7 bases short, with 20 bases between. The CDR3: CASSETGWGAAVGYTF. CDR3 sequence (DNA): TGTGCCAGCAGTGAAACCGGATGGGGGGCCGCTGTTGGCTACACCTTC.

CDR3 nucleotide sequence: TGTGCCAGCAGCCCTGACAGGGGACATGGCTACACCTTC. Its translation: CASSPDRGHGYTF. The chain recombines TRBV12-3 or TRBV12-4 with TRBJ1-2; 8 positions match TRBD1. Trimming took 6 bases from V and 6 from J; bases not matched to a gene: 6. The CDR3 has 13 amino acids.

V usage is TRBV9 and J usage is TRBJ1-2; 7 bases match TRBD1. The CDR3 loop spans 15 amino acids. Trimming cost V 6 bases and J 3 bases; bases outside gene matches: 11. Per the germline V gene, CDR1 is SGDLS and CDR2 is YYNGEE. The chain's CDR3 is CASTAGDRAHYGYTF. The DNA of the CDR3 is TGTGCCAGCACAGCGGGCGACAGGGCTCACTATGGCTACACCTTC.